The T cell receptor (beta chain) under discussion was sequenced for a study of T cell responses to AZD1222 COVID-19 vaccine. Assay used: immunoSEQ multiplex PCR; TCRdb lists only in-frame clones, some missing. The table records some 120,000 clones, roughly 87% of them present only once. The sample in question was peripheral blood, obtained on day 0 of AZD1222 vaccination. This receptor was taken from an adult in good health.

CDR3 bases: TGTGCCAGCAACCTGGGTTGGGGAAATTCACCCCTCCACTTT. This translates into CASNLGWGNSPLHF. The V and J genes are TRBV5-6 and TRBJ1-6; D gene uncertain. Germline CDR1 and CDR2: SGHDT and YYEEEE. Trimming took 6 bases from V and 7 from J, leaving 14 bases between them. The CDR3 consists of 14 residues.